A selection of T cell receptor beta chains follows, all from one sample in a study of T cell repertoires in cytomegalovirus infection. These receptors are not linked to any known antigen. Each CDR3 protein is one row after TCRdb ran MiXCR on the reads. This sample carries about 890,000 distinct CDR3 sequences, around 30% of them seen once, and the ten largest clones take more than 13%. The specimen was cultured CD8+ T cells from PBMCs, collected from culture after CMV antigen stimulation. All receptors derive from a human donor in good health (CMV status not recorded). Some clones in this sample may be carry-over from other donors' samples. The CDR3 runs from the conserved cysteine through the conserved F or W. The D gene is left open where the match is weak. Clone size is shown for a subset of rows, as once, few, many or a class of expanded clone.

j_call clone_size d_call v_call cdr3_nt cdr3_aa
TRBJ1-2 few NA TRBV27 TGTGCCAGCACCCCAATCGGGGATATTGACTATGGCTACACCTTC CASTPIGDIDYGYTF
TRBJ2-4 NA TRBD1 TRBV15 TGTGCCACCAGAGGACAGGGGGCAACCAAAAACATTCAGTACTTC CATRGQGATKNIQYF
TRBJ2-5 NA TRBD1 TRBV14 TGTGCCAGCAGCCAATCCTGGGGCAGGGGGCAAGAGACCCAGTACTTC CASSQSWGRGQETQYF
TRBJ2-7 many NA TRBV6-1 TGTGCCAGCATTACAAGCTCCTACGAGCAGTACTTC CASITSSYEQYF
TRBJ2-1 NA TRBD2 TRBV7-2 TGTGCCAGCAGCTCCGGACTAGCCGCGTTCTACAATGAGCAGTTCTTC CASSSGLAAFYNEQFF
TRBJ1-2 many TRBD1 TRBV7-8 TGTGCCAGCAGTTCCTACCGGGACAGGGAGGATGGCTACACCTTC CASSSYRDREDGYTF
TRBJ1-2 few TRBD1 TRBV28 TGTGCCAGCATAGGGGGCCCTCGGGGTGGCTACACCTTC CASIGGPRGGYTF
TRBJ2-2 few NA TRBV12-3/TRBV12-4 TGTGCCAGCAGCGATCCAGGGGTTCACACCGGGGAGCTGTTTTTT CASSDPGVHTGELFF
TRBJ1-6 NA NA TRBV4-3 TGCGCCAGCCAACGGACCGGGAATCGATATTCACCCCTCCACTTT CASQRTGNRYSPLHF
TRBJ2-1 few NA TRBV24-1 TGTGCCACCGGGGCGTTGGGGGAGCAGTTCTTC CATGALGEQFF
TRBJ1-2 once NA TRBV19 TGTGCCAGTTTCACCCGGGGGCCCAAACGGAACTATGGCTACACCTTC CASFTRGPKRNYGYTF
TRBJ2-3 NA NA TRBV4-1 TGCGCCAGCAGCCAAGCTCCACGGGGGCCGATAGATACGCAGTATTTT CASSQAPRGPIDTQYF
TRBJ1-5 NA TRBD1 TRBV12-3/TRBV12-4 TGTGCCAGCAACTCCGGGACAGATAATCAGCCCCAGCATTTT CASNSGTDNQPQHF
TRBJ2-7 NA NA TRBV18 TGTGCCAGCTCACCACCTTACTCCTACGAGCAGTACTTC CASSPPYSYEQYF
TRBJ2-1 few NA TRBV6-6 TGTGCCAGCAGAGGGCCTGAATCAACCTACAATGAGCAGTTCTTC CASRGPESTYNEQFF
TRBJ2-1 many NA TRBV7-6 TGTGCCAGCAGCTTAGCCCCTGGGACTTCGGGGTACAATGAGCAGTTCTTC CASSLAPGTSGYNEQFF
TRBJ1-2 few NA TRBV6-5 TGTGCCAGCAGTTATGGGGGCGGCGGCTACACCTTC CASSYGGGGYTF
TRBJ2-5 NA TRBD2 TRBV6-1 TGTGCCAGCAGTTATGCTAGCGGGGGGAGGGGGACCCAGTACTTC CASSYASGGRGTQYF
TRBJ2-1 NA NA TRBV7-4 TGTGCCAGCGGCTTAGGTTGGCAGGGTAGCCCCTACAATGAGCAGTTCTTC CASGLGWQGSPYNEQFF
TRBJ2-1 NA NA TRBV28 TGTGCCAGCAGTTCCCTCGAAAGAGGCTCCTACAATGAGCAGTTCTTC CASSSLERGSYNEQFF
TRBJ1-5 many TRBD1 TRBV7-9 TGTGCCAGCAGCCTGGACAGGGGACTAAAGGCCCAGCATTTT CASSLDRGLKAQHF
TRBJ1-2 NA NA TRBV24-1 TGTGCCACCAGTGATTCGGTCCGTTCTTATGGCTACACCTTC CATSDSVRSYGYTF